This section outlines one T cell receptor (beta chain) sequence together with its context. V shed 0 bases and J shed 0 bases, with 17 bases lying between them. The CDR3 has 18 residues. Germline V gene lookup returns CDR1 LGHNA and CDR2 YNFKEQ. In the original analysis: Amplifying reference gene primers gave estimates of nucleated cell counts. Profiling relied on immunoSEQ multiplex PCR, and the TCRdb table lists in-frame clones only, not all of them. That table gives V, J and clone size, and the DNA gave D and trimming. The sample consists of about 260,000 clones, roughly 86% of them appearing once. Seattle researchers signed up patients amid active infection and tracked them longitudinally. This entry is derived from a study of blood T cell repertoires in COVID-19. Turning to the study itself: The United States, Italy and Spain provided the acute and convalescent COVID-19 samples. PBMCs, B-cell-depleted T cells, or T cells were the source of the cDNA or gDNA that made up the material.

The origin of this receptor is a woman aged 55-70 years with COVID-19, enrolled during active disease. Material: peripheral blood. J is TRBJ1-2 and V is TRBV4-2; D not resolved. The DNA of the CDR3 is TGTGCCAGCAGCCAAGAACAGACCCTCCGGCGGGCTAACTATGGCTACACCTTC. Its protein product is CASSQEQTLRRANYGYTF.